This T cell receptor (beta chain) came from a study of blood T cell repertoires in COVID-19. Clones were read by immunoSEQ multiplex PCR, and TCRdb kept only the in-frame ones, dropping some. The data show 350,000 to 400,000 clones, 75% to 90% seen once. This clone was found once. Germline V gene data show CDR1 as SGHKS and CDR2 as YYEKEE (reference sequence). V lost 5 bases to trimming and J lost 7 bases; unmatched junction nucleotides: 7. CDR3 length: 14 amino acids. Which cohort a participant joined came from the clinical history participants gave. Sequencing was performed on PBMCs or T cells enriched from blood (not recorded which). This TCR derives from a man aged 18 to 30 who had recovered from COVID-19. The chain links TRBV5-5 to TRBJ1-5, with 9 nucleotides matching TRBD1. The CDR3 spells CASRAGTGIQPQHF. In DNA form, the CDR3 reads TGTGCCAGCAGGGCCGGGACAGGGATACAGCCCCAGCATTTT. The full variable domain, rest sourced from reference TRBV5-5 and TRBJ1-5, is DAGVTQSPTHLIKTRGQQVTLRCSPISGHKSVSWYQQVLGQGPQFIFQYYEKEERGRGNFPDRFSARQFPNYSSELNVNALLLGDSALYLCASRAGTGIQPQHFGDGTRLSIL.